This TCR beta chain was captured by sequencing in a study of long-term antiretroviral therapy in people with HIV. To note about this clone: Its cognate antigen is unknown.

They ran version v3.0 of the immunoSEQ assay at survey level. Sequenced by immunoSEQ multiplex PCR; TCRdb stores in-frame clones only, minus some. The sample lists about 22,000 clones, 70% to 85% occurring once. Overall study results and limits: Blood collection from the mid-2000s to the late 2010s possibly occurred under older ART regimens. ART adherence, viral resistance and therapy changes went unrecorded.

V lost 4 bases to trimming and J lost 2 bases; unmatched junction nucleotides: 9. Germline CDR1 reads SQVTM; CDR2 reads ANQGSEA. The CDR3 runs to 15 residues. Sequencing used unsorted PBMCs, obtained 0.1 years before starting antiretroviral therapy. The receptor was isolated from a man between 18 and 29 years old with HIV. The chain recombines TRBV29-1 with TRBJ2-7, with 9 positions matching TRBD1. The CDR3 DNA follows: TGCAGCGTTGCTGGGTCGGGACAGGGAACCTACGAGCAGTACTTC. Translating gives CSVAGSGQGTYEQYF.